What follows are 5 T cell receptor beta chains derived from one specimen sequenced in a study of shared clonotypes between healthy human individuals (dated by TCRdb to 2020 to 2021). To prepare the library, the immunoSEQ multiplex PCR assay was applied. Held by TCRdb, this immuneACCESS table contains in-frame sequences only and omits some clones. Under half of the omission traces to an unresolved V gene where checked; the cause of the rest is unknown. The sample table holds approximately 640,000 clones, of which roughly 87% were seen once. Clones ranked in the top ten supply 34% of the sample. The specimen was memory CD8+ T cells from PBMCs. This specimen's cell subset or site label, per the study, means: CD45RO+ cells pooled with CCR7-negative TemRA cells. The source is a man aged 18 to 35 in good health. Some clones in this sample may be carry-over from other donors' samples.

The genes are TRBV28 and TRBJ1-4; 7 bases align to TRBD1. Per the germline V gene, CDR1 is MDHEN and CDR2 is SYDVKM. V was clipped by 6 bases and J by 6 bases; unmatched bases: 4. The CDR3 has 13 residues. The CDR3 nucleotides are TGTGCCAGCAGCCTACAGGGGTATGAAAAACTGTTTTTT. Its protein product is CASSLQGYEKLFF.

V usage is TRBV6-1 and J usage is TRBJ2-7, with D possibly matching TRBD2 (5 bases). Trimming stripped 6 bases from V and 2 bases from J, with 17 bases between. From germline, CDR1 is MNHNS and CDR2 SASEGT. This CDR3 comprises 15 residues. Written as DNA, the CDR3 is TGTGCCAGCAGGGACCGGGATCTTAACGCCTACGAGCAGTACTTC. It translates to CASRDRDLNAYEQYF.

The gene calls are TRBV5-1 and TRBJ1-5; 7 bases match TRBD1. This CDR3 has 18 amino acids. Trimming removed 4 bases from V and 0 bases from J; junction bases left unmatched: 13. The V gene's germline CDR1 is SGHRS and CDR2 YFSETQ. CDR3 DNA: TGCGCCAGCAGCCCACAACCCGACAGGGTATATAGCAATCAGCCCCAGCATTTT. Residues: CASSPQPDRVYSNQPQHF.

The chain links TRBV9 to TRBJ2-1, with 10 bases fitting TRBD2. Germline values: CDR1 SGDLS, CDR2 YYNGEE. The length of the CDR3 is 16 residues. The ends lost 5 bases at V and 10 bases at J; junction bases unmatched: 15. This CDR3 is CASSETGKLAGAEQFF. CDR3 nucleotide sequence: TGTGCCAGCAGTGAAACGGGTAAGCTAGCGGGAGCGGAGCAGTTCTTC.

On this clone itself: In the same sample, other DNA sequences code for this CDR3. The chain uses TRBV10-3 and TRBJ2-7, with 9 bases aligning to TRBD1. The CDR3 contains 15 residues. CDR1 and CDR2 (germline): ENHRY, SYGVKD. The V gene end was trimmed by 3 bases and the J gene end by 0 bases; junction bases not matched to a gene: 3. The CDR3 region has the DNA TGTGCCATCAGTGAACCGGGACAGGGCTCCTACGAGCAGTACTTC. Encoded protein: CAISEPGQGSYEQYF.